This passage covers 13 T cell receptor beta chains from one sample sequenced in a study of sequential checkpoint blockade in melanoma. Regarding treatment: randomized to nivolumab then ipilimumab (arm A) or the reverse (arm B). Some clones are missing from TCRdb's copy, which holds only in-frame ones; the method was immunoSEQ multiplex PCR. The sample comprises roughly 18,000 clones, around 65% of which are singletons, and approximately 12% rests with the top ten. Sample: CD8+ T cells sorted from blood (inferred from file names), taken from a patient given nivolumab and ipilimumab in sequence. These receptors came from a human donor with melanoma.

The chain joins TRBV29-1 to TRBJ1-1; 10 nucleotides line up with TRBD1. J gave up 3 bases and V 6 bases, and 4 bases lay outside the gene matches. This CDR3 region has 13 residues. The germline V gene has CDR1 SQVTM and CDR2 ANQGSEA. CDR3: CSVTGGWYTEAFF. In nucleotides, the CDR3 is TGCAGCGTGACAGGGGGCTGGTACACTGAAGCTTTCTTT.

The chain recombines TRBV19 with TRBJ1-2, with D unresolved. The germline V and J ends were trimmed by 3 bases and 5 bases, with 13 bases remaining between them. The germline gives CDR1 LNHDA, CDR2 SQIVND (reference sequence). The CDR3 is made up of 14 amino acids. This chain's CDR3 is CASSIGSGGYGYTF. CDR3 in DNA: TGTGCCAGTAGTATTGGCAGTGGAGGATATGGCTACACCTTC. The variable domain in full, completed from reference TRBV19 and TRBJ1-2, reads DGGITQSPKYLFRKEGQNVTLSCEQNLNHDAMYWYRQDPGQGLRLIYYSQIVNDFQKGDIAEGYSVSREKKESFPLTVTSAQKNPTAFYLCASSIGSGGYGYTFGSGTRLTVV.

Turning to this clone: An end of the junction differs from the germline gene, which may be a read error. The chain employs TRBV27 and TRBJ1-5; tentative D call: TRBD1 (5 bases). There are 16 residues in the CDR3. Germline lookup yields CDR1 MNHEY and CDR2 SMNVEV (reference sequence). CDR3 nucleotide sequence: TGTGCCAGCAGTTTAGCCGGGACTTATAGCAATCAGCCCCGGCATTTT. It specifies CASSLAGTYSNQPRHF.

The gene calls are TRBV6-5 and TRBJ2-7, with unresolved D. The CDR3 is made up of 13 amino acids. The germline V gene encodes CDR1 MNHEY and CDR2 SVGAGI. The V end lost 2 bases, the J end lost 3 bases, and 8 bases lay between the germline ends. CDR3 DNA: TGTGCCAGCAGTTACAACCAGTTCTACGAGCAGTACTTC. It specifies CASSYNQFYEQYF.

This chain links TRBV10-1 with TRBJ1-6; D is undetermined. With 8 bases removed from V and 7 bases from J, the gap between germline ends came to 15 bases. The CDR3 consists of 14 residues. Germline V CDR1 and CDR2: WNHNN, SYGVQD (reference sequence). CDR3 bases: TGCGCCAGCCCTGTAGCGCTGACAAATTCACCCCTCCACTTT. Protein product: CASPVALTNSPLHF.

The CDR3 region is CASSRLTSGRPYEQYF. DNA for the CDR3: TGCGCCAGCAGCCGCCTGACTAGCGGGAGGCCCTACGAGCAGTACTTC. The chain links TRBV4-1 to TRBJ2-7; 13 bases match TRBD2. Germline-derived CDR1 and CDR2 are MGHRA and YSYEKL. The CDR3 is 16 amino acids. J was trimmed by 2 bases and V by 4 bases; bases with no gene match: 5.

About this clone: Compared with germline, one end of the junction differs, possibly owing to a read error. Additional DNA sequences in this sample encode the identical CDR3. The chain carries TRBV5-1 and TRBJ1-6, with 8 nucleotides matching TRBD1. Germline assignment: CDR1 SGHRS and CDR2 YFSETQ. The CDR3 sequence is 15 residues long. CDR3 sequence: CASSFRDRGNSPLHF. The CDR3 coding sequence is TGTGCCAGCAGCTTTCGAGACAGGGGAAATTCACCCCTCCACTTT.

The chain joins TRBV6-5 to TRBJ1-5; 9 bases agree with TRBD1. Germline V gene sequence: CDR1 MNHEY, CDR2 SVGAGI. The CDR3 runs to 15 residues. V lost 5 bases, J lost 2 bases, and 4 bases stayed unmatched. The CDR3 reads CASSTTGGRNQPQHF. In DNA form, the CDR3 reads TGTGCCAGCAGTACCACAGGGGGCCGCAATCAGCCCCAGCATTTT.

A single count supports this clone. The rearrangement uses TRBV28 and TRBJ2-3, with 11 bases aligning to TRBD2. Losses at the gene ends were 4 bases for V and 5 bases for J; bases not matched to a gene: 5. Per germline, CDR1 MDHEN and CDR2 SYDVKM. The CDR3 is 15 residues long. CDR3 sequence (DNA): TGTGCCAGCAGTTCAGTAGCGGGAGGGGTAGATACGCAGTATTTT. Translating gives CASSSVAGGVDTQYF.

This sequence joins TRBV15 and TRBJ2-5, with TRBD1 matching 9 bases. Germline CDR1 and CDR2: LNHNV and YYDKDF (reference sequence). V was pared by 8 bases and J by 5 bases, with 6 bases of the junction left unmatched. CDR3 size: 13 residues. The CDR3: CATLGQGSETQYF. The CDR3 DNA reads TGTGCCACCCTGGGACAGGGATCGGAGACCCAGTACTTC.

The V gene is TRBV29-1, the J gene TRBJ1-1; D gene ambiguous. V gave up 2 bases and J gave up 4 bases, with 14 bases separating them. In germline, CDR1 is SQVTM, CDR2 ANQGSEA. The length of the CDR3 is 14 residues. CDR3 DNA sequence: TGCAGCGTTGAATCCGGAGAAAGGATCACTGAAGCTTTCTTT. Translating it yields CSVESGERITEAFF.

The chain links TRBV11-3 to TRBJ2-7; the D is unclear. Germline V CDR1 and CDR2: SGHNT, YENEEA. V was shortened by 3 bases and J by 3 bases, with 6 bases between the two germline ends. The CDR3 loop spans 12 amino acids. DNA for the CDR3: TGTGCCAGCAGCTTTTCGGGCTACGAGCAGTACTTC. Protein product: CASSFSGYEQYF.

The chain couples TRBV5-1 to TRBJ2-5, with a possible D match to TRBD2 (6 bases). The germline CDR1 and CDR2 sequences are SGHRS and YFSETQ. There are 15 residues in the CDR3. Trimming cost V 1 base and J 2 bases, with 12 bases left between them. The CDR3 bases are TGCGCCAGCAGCTTGACAGCACGGGGGCAAGAGACCCAGTACTTC. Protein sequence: CASSLTARGQETQYF. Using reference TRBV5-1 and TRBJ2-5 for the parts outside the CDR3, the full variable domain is KAGVTQTPRYLIKTRGQQVTLSCSPISGHRSVSWYQQTPGQGLQFLFEYFSETQRNKGNFPGRFSGRQFSNSRSEMNVSTLELGDSALYLCASSLTARGQETQYFGPGTRLLVL.